Listed below are T cell receptor beta chains from one sample, sequenced in a study of T cell changes during pregnancy in multiple sclerosis. Data came from immunoSEQ multiplex PCR; TCRdb stores just in-frame clones and leaves some out. The table lists about 64,000 clones, roughly 87% of them singletons. The sample here was peripheral blood, taken in the second trimester of pregnancy. Receptors originate from a female donor in good health, enrolled as a control in a pregnancy study. Both conserved end residues are part of each CDR3. A D gene is named only where the DNA matches it firmly. Rows give clone size only sometimes, using once, few, many, or a class for an expanded clone.

d_call	cdr3_length	v_call	clone_size	j_call	cdr3_nt	cdr3_aa
TRBD1	15	TRBV7-8	NA	TRBJ1-1	TGTGCCAGCAGCCCCCAGGGGGCGGTGAACACTGAAGCTTTCTTT	CASSPQGAVNTEAFF
TRBD1	13	TRBV27	NA	TRBJ2-7	TGTGCCAGCAGTTTTGGGACAGGGTACGAGCAGTACTTC	CASSFGTGYEQYF
NA	16	TRBV5-5	NA	TRBJ1-4	TGTGCCAGCAGCTTGGCAACAGCCGAAGGAGGGGAAAAACTGTTTTTT	CASSLATAEGGEKLFF
TRBD1	15	TRBV14	NA	TRBJ1-4	TGTGCCAGCAGCCAAGATAGAACAGGGGGACGGAAACTGTTTTTT	CASSQDRTGGRKLFF
TRBD1	14	TRBV27	NA	TRBJ2-3	TGTGCCAGTGGGGACAGGCGACACACAGATACGCAGTATTTT	CASGDRRHTDTQYF
NA	14	TRBV5-6	NA	TRBJ1-2	TGTGCCAGCAGCTTGGCAGGGATTCGATATGGCTACACCTTC	CASSLAGIRYGYTF
TRBD2	21	TRBV7-8	NA	TRBJ2-3	TGTGCCAGCAGCCCCGGACTTTCGGGCCAGCGGGGGGGCCGGGGCACAGATACGCAGTATTTT	CASSPGLSGQRGGRGTDTQYF
NA	18	TRBV18	NA	TRBJ2-6	TGTGCCAGCTCATCAGGACAGCCACTGTCCTCTGGGGCCAACGTCCTGACTTTC	CASSSGQPLSSGANVLTF
TRBD1	13	TRBV7-8	NA	TRBJ2-5	TGTGCCAGCAGACAGACAGGGGGAGAGACCCAGTACTTC	CASRQTGGETQYF
TRBD2	16	TRBV27	few	TRBJ2-5	TGTGCCAGCAGTTTCGCCTCCGGGGGGGTACAAGAGACCCAGTACTTC	CASSFASGGVQETQYF
TRBD1	17	TRBV13	once	TRBJ2-5	TGTGCCAGCAGCTTAGAGGGGGCGGGCCCGTACCAAGAGACCCAGTACTTC	CASSLEGAGPYQETQYF
NA	13	TRBV5-1	NA	TRBJ2-3	TGCGCCAGCAGCTTGGTCCCGACAGATACGCAGTATTTT	CASSLVPTDTQYF